The 9 T cell receptor beta chains listed next were all sequenced from one sample in a study of brain T cells in children with intractable seizures. Assay: immunoSEQ multiplex PCR; the TCRdb copy retains only in-frame clones and omits some. The sample includes under 45,000 clones, about 93% seen only once; the top ten take 6.3%. The sequencing here drew on peripheral blood, taken at surgery. The receptor set was obtained from a girl aged 2 to 9 with tuberous sclerosis and intractable seizures.

The rearrangement uses TRBV5-1 and TRBJ2-6, with D perhaps given as TRBD1 or TRBD2 (5 bases each). Germline V CDR1 and CDR2: SGHRS, YFSETQ. This CDR3 contains 17 residues. The V end lost 0 bases, the J end lost 0 bases, and 10 bases lay between the germline ends. For the CDR3, the DNA is TGCGCCAGCAGCTTGGCGGGGCAGGCCTCTGGGGCCAACGTCCTGACTTTC. Translating it yields CASSLAGQASGANVLTF.

The rearrangement joins TRBV7-2 to TRBJ1-2; the D is unclear. This CDR3 spans 14 amino acids. Per germline, CDR1 SGHTA and CDR2 FQGNSA. Trimming cost V 2 bases and J 4 bases, with 11 bases left between them. The CDR3 nucleotides read TGTGCCAGCAGCTTAACGCAGCGCCTCTATGGCTACACCTTC. The encoded protein is CASSLTQRLYGYTF.

This clone has only one observation. This sequence joins TRBV5-3 and TRBJ2-7; no reliable D call. TRBV5-3 is an ORF; its function is uncertain. Trimming removed 4 bases at V and 7 bases at J, with 21 bases between. This CDR3 is built from 15 residues. CDR3 sequence: CARSLPIPGLREQYV. The CDR3 coding sequence is TGTGCCAGAAGCCTACCAATACCGGGCCTTCGAGAGCAGTACGTC.

The chain links TRBV5-6 to TRBJ1-2, with D perhaps TRBD1 (5 bases). Looked up from germline, CDR1 is SGHDT and CDR2 is YYEEEE. V dropped 2 bases and J dropped 5 bases, with 13 bases sitting between them. The CDR3 length is 14 residues. DNA of the CDR3: TGTGCCAGCAGCTTTCGACAGAGGAAGTATGGCTACACCTTC. Translation: CASSFRQRKYGYTF.

J is TRBJ1-2 and V is TRBV10-3; perhaps TRBD1 as D (5 bases). Trimming removed 3 bases at V and 7 bases at J, with 12 bases between. Germline CDR1 and CDR2: ENHRY and SYGVKD. The CDR3 covers 13 residues. The CDR3 DNA reads as TGTGCCATCAGTGATCAGTTTACAGGTGGCTACACCTTC. Residues: CAISDQFTGGYTF.

The gene calls are TRBV6-5 and TRBJ1-2, with 8 bases aligning to TRBD1. CDR1 is MNHEY, CDR2 SVGAGI, per germline. Unmatched junction bases numbered 10, after V lost 2 bases and J lost 8 bases. CDR3 size: 15 residues. In nucleotides, the CDR3 is TGTGCCAGCAGTTACGTCCAGGGGGCCGGCGACGGCTACACCTTC. Its translation is CASSYVQGAGDGYTF.

The chain combines TRBV9 with TRBJ1-3, with unresolved D. Germline V lookup: CDR1 SGDLS, CDR2 YYNGEE. This CDR3 spans 13 amino acids. Trimming shortened V by 4 bases and J by 6 bases, and 11 bases separated the two germline ends. In DNA form, the CDR3 reads TGTGCCAGCAGCCCAAGTCCCGAAAACACCATATATTTT. Translation: CASSPSPENTIYF.

The CDR3 sequence: CASSEMVYYEQYF. The CDR3 DNA is TGTGCCAGCAGTGAAATGGTCTACTACGAGCAGTACTTC. This chain uses TRBV2 with TRBJ2-7, with D unclear. Per the germline V gene, CDR1 is SNHLY and CDR2 is FYNNEI. The length of the CDR3 is 13 residues. V gave up 2 bases and J gave up 3 bases, with 8 bases separating them. Combining the CDR3 with reference TRBV2 and TRBJ2-7 gives the whole variable domain EPEVTQTPSHQVTQMGQEVILRCVPISNHLYFYWYRQILGQKVEFLVSFYNNEISEKSEIFDDQFSVERPDGSNFTLKIRSTKLEDSAMYFCASSEMVYYEQYFGPGTRLTVT.

The chain carries TRBV11-2 and TRBJ1-5; D remains unclear. CDR3 length: 13 amino acids. The germline gives CDR1 SGHAT, CDR2 FQNNGV. V was pared by 5 bases and J by 3 bases, with 8 bases between. The CDR3 spells CASSRTDNQPQHF. The CDR3 DNA reads as TGTGCCAGCAGCCGTACCGACAATCAGCCCCAGCATTTT.